The clone carrying this T cell receptor beta chain appeared a few times. Its antigen is still unknown. V shed 0 bases and J shed 4 bases, with 15 bases lying between them. The CDR3 length is 16 residues. Germline assignment: CDR1 MGHRA and CDR2 YSYEKL. As it was prepared, the TCRbeta library received unique molecular identifiers. TCRdb re-derived calls from the PCR reads in MiXCR, one entry per CDR3 protein. The profile covers around 490,000 distinct CDR3 sequences, with roughly an eighth appearing a single time and around 15% taken by the ten largest. This specimen comes from a study of T-cell reconstitution after alpha-beta-depleted transplantation in children. Study-wide results and caveats: When one year had passed after transplant, most T-cell counts and diversity came from newly produced T cells.

This chain links TRBV4-1 with TRBJ1-1; D unclear. The clonotype was recovered from a female patient between 2 and 10 years old who had a stem cell transplant for aplastic anemia, so the T cells may come from the graft donor. The input for sequencing was PBMCs, mostly from graft donor cells, taken 180 days after TCRalphabeta/CD19-depleted stem cell transplant. The chain's CDR3 is CASSQDLDALRTEAFF. The CDR3 DNA follows: TGCGCCAGCAGCCAAGATTTGGATGCTCTACGCACTGAAGCTTTCTTT.